Reported below is one TCR beta chain. Its antigen remains unknown. V gave up 4 bases and J gave up 0 bases, with 25 bases separating them. In germline, CDR1 is LNHDA, CDR2 SQIVND (reference sequence). This CDR3 has 19 residues. The data derive from a study of T cell responses to AZD1222 COVID-19 vaccine. Findings and caveats of the study: Mostly white British, mostly female donors; authors suggested clonal diversity may be underestimated. Spike was spanned by vaccine-associated CD4 TCRs, with dominance at 160-218 and 743-854.

The table came from immunoSEQ multiplex PCR; TCRdb's copy has only in-frame clones and leaves some out. Of approximately 150,000 clones listed, roughly 87% are singletons. The sequence derives from an adult who received the AZD1222 COVID-19 vaccine. The sample here was peripheral blood, taken 28 days after the second AZD1222 dose. This chain connects TRBV19 to TRBJ2-7; the D is unclear. Written as DNA, the CDR3 is TGTGCCAGTAGTAACACCGGTGACCTTGAAAACCGGCGCTCCTACGAGCAGTACTTC. Amino acid sequence: CASSNTGDLENRRSYEQYF.